This entry lists 23 T cell receptor beta chains sequenced from one sample in a study of control samples from healthy donors and cancer patients. Sequenced by immunoSEQ multiplex PCR; TCRdb stores in-frame clones only, minus some. The table records around 200,000 clones, 90% to 95% of them present only once. The sequencing input was blood. These receptors all come from a man aged 18 to 30 in good health.

The rearrangement joins TRBV24-1 to TRBJ1-2; 9 nucleotides agree with TRBD1. Germline loops: CDR1 KGHDR, CDR2 SFDVKD. There are 15 residues in the CDR3. V trimming: 4 bases; J trimming: 7 bases; junction bases outside the gene matches: 9. Written as DNA, the CDR3 is TGTGCCACCAGTGACCGGGACAGGGTCGATAGTGGCTACACCTTC. Translated: CATSDRDRVDSGYTF.

J is TRBJ2-7 and V is TRBV30, with 9 bases identical to TRBD2. CDR1 and CDR2 from the germline V gene are GTSNPN and SVGIG (reference sequence). V shed 4 bases and J 2 bases; nucleotides not matched to a gene: 18. The CDR3 runs 18 residues. CDR3: CAWKSGGLAGKMPYEQYF. CDR3 bases: TGTGCCTGGAAGTCGGGGGGGCTAGCGGGGAAAATGCCCTACGAGCAGTACTTC.

The chain employs TRBV28 and TRBJ1-1; possibly TRBD1 for D (6 bases). The V gene lost 4 bases and the J gene lost 6 bases, with 15 bases spanning the gap. Germline CDR1 is MDHEN and CDR2 is SYDVKM. The CDR3 loop spans 14 amino acids. The CDR3 region is CASSSPGAVSEAFF. Here the CDR3 DNA reads TGTGCCAGCAGTTCCCCAGGGGCAGTTTCTGAAGCTTTCTTT.

The chain has TRBV5-1 and TRBJ2-7; weak D call: TRBD1 (5 bases). Germline CDR1 and CDR2: SGHRS and YFSETQ. The CDR3 is 12 residues long. Trimming removed 2 bases from V and 7 bases from J, with 10 bases in between. CDR3 nucleotides: TGCGCCAGCAGCTTAGGGGTCGGGGAGCAGTACTTC. This encodes CASSLGVGEQYF.

The chain combines TRBV2 with TRBJ1-1; 8 bases are shared with TRBD1. The CDR3 is 14 residues long. The V and J ends lost 8 bases and 5 bases, in that order; junction bases with no gene match: 10. Germline lookup yields CDR1 SNHLY and CDR2 FYNNEI. The CDR3 bases are TGTGCCAGCGAAACTCAGGGGGCGAGAACTGAAGCTTTCTTT. Translation: CASETQGARTEAFF.

The chain links TRBV10-1 to TRBJ2-7, with D uncertain. Germline V CDR1 and CDR2: WNHNN, SYGVQD (reference sequence). Trimming took 8 bases from V and 3 from J, leaving 20 bases between them. The CDR3 is 15 amino acids. The CDR3 is CASPYAETDSYEQYF. Here the CDR3 DNA reads TGCGCCAGCCCGTATGCCGAGACTGATAGCTACGAGCAGTACTTC.

V is TRBV9 and J is TRBJ1-6, with a possible D match to TRBD1 (6 bases). The CDR3 runs 14 residues. V was pared by 2 bases and J by 10 bases, with 13 bases between. CDR1 is SGDLS, CDR2 YYNGEE, per germline. This CDR3 reads CASSVRGARSPLHF. For the CDR3, the DNA is TGTGCCAGCAGCGTGAGGGGGGCTAGGTCACCCCTCCACTTT.

The CDR3 region is CASTDRVRSPLHF. CDR3 in DNA: TGTGCCAGCACCGACAGGGTCCGTTCACCCCTCCACTTT. This sequence joins TRBV27 and TRBJ1-6; 7 bases match TRBD1. With 7 bases clipped from V and 9 bases from J, the junction kept 6 bases outside the gene matches. This CDR3 is 13 amino acids long. The germline gives CDR1 MNHEY, CDR2 SMNVEV (reference sequence).

The rearrangement uses TRBV12-3 or TRBV12-4 and TRBJ1-2; 8 bases agree with TRBD1. J was trimmed by 4 bases and V by 5 bases; bases with no gene match: 3. CDR3 length equals 13 residues. CDR3 DNA: TGTGCCAGCAGTCGGGGGACAGGCTATGGCTACACCTTC. As protein: CASSRGTGYGYTF.

The J gene is TRBJ1-1, the V gene TRBV9, with D tentatively TRBD1 (5 bases). Germline V gene lookup returns CDR1 SGDLS and CDR2 YYNGEE. The CDR3 contains 14 residues. Trimming pared 4 bases from V and 1 base from J, leaving 11 bases between. CDR3 loop: CASSPRDSNTEAFF. The CDR3, as DNA: TGTGCCAGCAGCCCAAGGGACTCGAACACTGAAGCTTTCTTT.

The V and J genes are TRBV11-2 and TRBJ1-1; D is unclear. The length of the CDR3 is 13 residues. V shed 5 bases and J shed 11 bases, with 18 bases lying between them. Germline CDR1 reads SGHAT; CDR2 reads FQNNGV. The CDR3 nucleotides are TGTGCCAGCAGCCCCGGTCCGGACTCAAGGGCTTTCTTT. This codes for CASSPGPDSRAFF.

J is TRBJ1-1 and V is TRBV12-3 or TRBV12-4, with 9 nucleotides matching TRBD1. J gave up 7 bases and V 5 bases, and 5 bases lay outside the gene matches. The CDR3 covers 13 residues. DNA of the CDR3: TGTGCCAGCAGTCCAAGGGACAGGGATGAAGCTTTCTTT. Residues: CASSPRDRDEAFF.

The chain employs TRBV6-5 and TRBJ1-5; 7 positions agree with TRBD1. The germline gives CDR1 MNHEY, CDR2 SVGAGI. This CDR3 has 15 amino acids. V lost 6 bases, J lost 0 bases, and 5 bases stayed unmatched. The CDR3 is CASRLGQYSNQPQHF. The CDR3 region has the DNA TGTGCCAGCAGGTTGGGACAGTATAGCAATCAGCCCCAGCATTTT.

This clone appeared once. J is TRBJ2-7 and V is TRBV18, with a tentative D call TRBD1 (6 bases). Germline CDR1 is KGHSH and CDR2 is LQKENI. Deletions cut 1 base from V and 8 bases from J, with 12 bases between. The CDR3 extends over 13 amino acids. In DNA form, the CDR3 reads TGTGCCAGCTCACCACGGAACAGGGACCAGCAGTACTTC. It translates to CASSPRNRDQQYF.

J is TRBJ1-1 and V is TRBV3-1 (or the pseudogene TRBV3-2), with a tentative D call TRBD1 (5 bases). V lost 0 bases and J lost 0, with 14 bases in between. CDR3 length equals 17 residues. CDR1 is LGHDT and CDR2 is YNNKEL in the germline V gene (reference sequence). The CDR3 loop reads CASSQEVSGTLNTEAFF. The CDR3 DNA reads TGTGCCAGCAGCCAAGAAGTTAGTGGGACTCTGAACACTGAAGCTTTCTTT.

This chain connects TRBV30 to TRBJ2-3, with D unclear. The ends were cut back, 2 bases at V and 5 bases at J, with 17 bases in the middle. In germline, CDR1 is GTSNPN, CDR2 SVGIG (reference sequence). The CDR3 consists of 15 residues. CDR3 region: CAWSSTGQVGDTQYF. The CDR3 bases are TGTGCCTGGAGTTCGACCGGTCAGGTAGGAGATACGCAGTATTTT.

This chain connects TRBV25-1 to TRBJ2-7; TRBD2 matches at 8 bases. V shed 7 bases and J 2 bases; nucleotides not matched to a gene: 10. The CDR3 is 15 residues long. Per germline, CDR1 MGHDK and CDR2 SYGVNS. The CDR3 coding sequence is TGTGCCAGCACTCCAAGTAGCGGGGTTACCTACGAGCAGTACTTC. Amino acid sequence: CASTPSSGVTYEQYF.

V usage is TRBV12-5 and J usage is TRBJ1-4, with D unclear. V was clipped by 2 bases and J by 7 bases, with 14 bases between them. Per germline, CDR1 LGHNT and CDR2 FRNRAP. The CDR3 sequence is 15 residues long. The CDR3 nucleotides are TGTGCTAGTGGTTTGTTAAAGGGAATAAGTGAAAAACTGTTTTTT. This sequence encodes CASGLLKGISEKLFF.

Only a few counts were recorded for this clone. V gene TRBV29-1 combines with J gene TRBJ1-1, with TRBD1 matching 7 bases. The V and J ends lost 4 bases and 1 base, in that order; junction bases with no gene match: 6. This CDR3 is built from 14 residues. The V gene's germline CDR1 is SQVTM and CDR2 ANQGSEA. The chain's CDR3 is CSVVGGEWNTEAFF. The CDR3 DNA sequence: TGCAGCGTTGTAGGGGGCGAATGGAACACTGAAGCTTTCTTT.

The chain recombines TRBV9 with TRBJ1-4; tentative D call: TRBD1 (5 bases). The CDR3 covers 13 residues. Per germline, CDR1 SGDLS and CDR2 YYNGEE. The ends were cut back, 0 bases at V and 10 bases at J, with 10 bases in the middle. The CDR3 nucleotides read TGTGCCAGCAGCGTAGCTGTCGGGGGAAAACTGTTTTTT. Amino acids: CASSVAVGGKLFF.

This clone was counted once. The chain recombines TRBV4-2 with TRBJ2-7; TRBD2 matches at 11 bases. Germline CDR1 and CDR2: LGHNA and YNFKEQ. With 4 bases clipped from V and 2 bases from J, the junction kept 7 bases outside the gene matches. CDR3 length equals 16 residues. The CDR3 DNA sequence: TGTGCCAGCAGCCGCACTAGCGGGGGACTTCCCTACGAGCAGTACTTC. As protein: CASSRTSGGLPYEQYF.

The chain recombines TRBV12-3 or TRBV12-4 with TRBJ1-5; D may be TRBD1 (5 bases). Trimming pared 3 bases from V and 6 bases from J, leaving 9 bases between. CDR3 length equals 13 residues. CDR3 amino acids: CASSFAGAQPQHF. The CDR3 DNA follows: TGTGCCAGCAGTTTCGCCGGGGCTCAGCCCCAGCATTTT.

The chain recombines TRBV2 with TRBJ1-1, with 7 bases that match TRBD1. The CDR3 has 14 residues. J was trimmed by 3 bases and V by 10 bases; bases with no gene match: 11. Germline assignment: CDR1 SNHLY and CDR2 FYNNEI. The CDR3, as DNA: TGTGCCACCCAGGGGGATCGGGGGGACACTGAAGCTTTCTTT. Translated, it gives CATQGDRGDTEAFF.